This T cell receptor (beta chain) was profiled in a study of sequential checkpoint blockade in melanoma. Assay used: immunoSEQ multiplex PCR; TCRdb lists only in-frame clones, some missing. Of tens of thousands of clones detected, around 90% appear once; the ten largest clones hold approximately 14%. Treatment indicated: randomized to nivolumab then ipilimumab (arm A) or the reverse (arm B). Patients had received no earlier DNA-damaging chemotherapy. Sorted cells were live CD3+CD8+, lacking CD19 and CD56, from PBMCs. CDR3 length: 16 residues. Germline V gives CDR1 SGHTS, CDR2 YDEGEE. The V and J ends lost 4 bases and 0 bases, in that order; junction bases with no gene match: 6.

This material consisted of CD8+ T cells sorted from blood (inferred from file names), taken from a patient given nivolumab and ipilimumab in sequence. The source of this sequence is a human donor with melanoma. The genes are TRBV5-8 and TRBJ2-1; the match to TRBD2 covers 8 bases. The CDR3 protein is CASSPAGDSSYNEQFF. CDR3 nucleotide sequence: TGTGCCAGCAGCCCAGCGGGAGACAGCTCCTACAATGAGCAGTTCTTC.